Listed below are T cell receptor beta chains from one sample, sequenced in a study of T cell responses to AZD1222 COVID-19 vaccine. Sequencing was performed with immunoSEQ multiplex PCR; in TCRdb, only in-frame clones are kept and a portion is missing. The sample carries some 100,000 clones, approximately 90% recorded once. The sequenced sample was peripheral blood, obtained on day 0 of AZD1222 vaccination. The origin of the receptors is an adult in good health. CDR3s include the opening cysteine and the closing phenylalanine or tryptophan. Each record gives: D gene, CDR3 length, J gene, V gene, clone size, CDR3 protein, CDR3 DNA. D genes are given only for firm matches. Only some rows state a clone size, as once, few, many or a class for expanded clones.

d_gene: TRBD2; len: 14; j_gene: TRBJ2-5; v_gene: TRBV9; abundance: few; CDR3aa: CASTFGGEAETQYF; CDR3nt: TGTGCCAGCACCTTCGGGGGGGAGGCAGAGACCCAGTACTTC
d_gene: NA; len: 14; j_gene: TRBJ1-4; v_gene: TRBV7-9; abundance: many; CDR3aa: CASSLDTENEKLFF; CDR3nt: TGTGCCAGCAGCTTAGACACAGAAAATGAAAAACTGTTTTTT
d_gene: NA; len: 13; j_gene: TRBJ1-1; v_gene: TRBV18; abundance: NA; CDR3aa: CASSPALSTEAFF; CDR3nt: TGTGCCAGCTCACCGGCCCTCTCGACTGAAGCTTTCTTT
d_gene: TRBD1; len: 15; j_gene: TRBJ1-4; v_gene: TRBV7-9; abundance: NA; CDR3aa: CASSPTGGTNEKLFF; CDR3nt: TGTGCCAGCAGCCCCACAGGGGGGACTAATGAAAAACTGTTTTTT
d_gene: NA; len: 14; j_gene: TRBJ2-5; v_gene: TRBV5-1; abundance: once; CDR3aa: CASSFSRGQETQYF; CDR3nt: TGCGCCAGCAGCTTCTCACGCGGGCAAGAGACCCAGTACTTC
d_gene: TRBD1; len: 15; j_gene: TRBJ2-1; v_gene: TRBV27; abundance: NA; CDR3aa: CASSLRGPSYNEQFF; CDR3nt: TGTGCCAGCAGTTTAAGGGGGCCCTCCTACAATGAGCAGTTCTTC
d_gene: NA; len: 14; j_gene: TRBJ1-6; v_gene: TRBV10-3; abundance: NA; CDR3aa: CAIRRSSYNSPLHF; CDR3nt: TGTGCCATCAGGAGGAGCTCCTATAATTCACCCCTCCACTTT
d_gene: NA; len: 16; j_gene: TRBJ1-6; v_gene: TRBV3-1/TRBV3-2; abundance: few; CDR3aa: CASSQGLWRFNSPLHF; CDR3nt: TGTGCCAGCAGCCAAGGTTTATGGAGATTTAATTCACCCCTCCACTTT
d_gene: NA; len: 13; j_gene: TRBJ2-7; v_gene: TRBV18; abundance: NA; CDR3aa: CASSPQGTYEQYF; CDR3nt: TGTGCCAGCTCACCACAGGGAACCTACGAGCAGTACTTC
d_gene: NA; len: 13; j_gene: TRBJ2-5; v_gene: TRBV18; abundance: NA; CDR3aa: CASSPLGQETQYF; CDR3nt: TGTGCCAGCTCACCGCTGGGGCAAGAGACCCAGTACTTC
d_gene: NA; len: 10; j_gene: TRBJ2-1; v_gene: TRBV29-1; abundance: NA; CDR3aa: CSVGFDEQFF; CDR3nt: TGCAGCGTTGGTTTTGATGAGCAGTTCTTC
d_gene: TRBD1; len: 15; j_gene: TRBJ1-4; v_gene: TRBV4-3; abundance: NA; CDR3aa: CASSMRDRKNEKLFF; CDR3nt: TGCGCCAGCAGCATGCGGGACAGGAAAAATGAAAAACTGTTTTTT
d_gene: NA; len: 15; j_gene: TRBJ1-6; v_gene: TRBV6-4; abundance: NA; CDR3aa: CASSVGAQPNSPLHF; CDR3nt: TGTGCCAGCAGTGTCGGAGCCCAACCGAATTCACCCCTCCACTTT
d_gene: NA; len: 14; j_gene: TRBJ1-1; v_gene: TRBV27; abundance: NA; CDR3aa: CASSLNRVTPEAFF; CDR3nt: TGTGCCAGCAGTTTAAACAGGGTTACGCCTGAAGCTTTCTTT
d_gene: NA; len: 16; j_gene: TRBJ1-3; v_gene: TRBV5-6; abundance: NA; CDR3aa: CASSLGGLPTGNTIYF; CDR3nt: TGTGCCAGCAGCTTGGGGGGGCTACCAACTGGAAACACCATATATTTT
d_gene: TRBD1; len: 14; j_gene: TRBJ2-3; v_gene: TRBV9; abundance: NA; CDR3aa: CASNGQGHTDTQYF; CDR3nt: TGTGCCAGCAACGGACAGGGGCATACGGATACGCAGTATTTT
d_gene: TRBD2; len: 16; j_gene: TRBJ2-5; v_gene: TRBV9; abundance: NA; CDR3aa: CASSGRLAGAQETQYF; CDR3nt: TGTGCCAGCAGCGGCAGACTAGCGGGGGCACAAGAGACCCAGTACTTC
d_gene: NA; len: 13; j_gene: TRBJ2-7; v_gene: TRBV2; abundance: NA; CDR3aa: CASTAPGEYEQYF; CDR3nt: TGTGCCAGCACGGCCCCAGGGGAGTACGAGCAGTACTTC
d_gene: NA; len: 14; j_gene: TRBJ1-4; v_gene: TRBV6-1; abundance: NA; CDR3aa: CASSETIRNEKLFF; CDR3nt: TGTGCCAGCAGTGAAACGATTCGGAATGAAAAACTGTTTTTT
d_gene: TRBD1; len: 14; j_gene: TRBJ2-3; v_gene: TRBV11-2; abundance: NA; CDR3aa: CASSHRTGTHTQYF; CDR3nt: TGTGCCAGCAGCCACCGGACAGGGACCCATACGCAGTATTTT
d_gene: NA; len: 14; j_gene: TRBJ1-2; v_gene: TRBV6-5; abundance: once; CDR3aa: CASRVQGNYDGYTF; CDR3nt: TGTGCCAGCAGAGTCCAGGGTAATTATGATGGCTACACCTTC
d_gene: NA; len: 14; j_gene: TRBJ2-7; v_gene: TRBV5-5; abundance: NA; CDR3aa: CASSLGGGSYEQYF; CDR3nt: TGTGCCAGCAGCTTAGGCGGCGGATCCTACGAGCAGTACTTC
d_gene: NA; len: 14; j_gene: TRBJ1-6; v_gene: TRBV6-6; abundance: NA; CDR3aa: CASRLTENNSPLHF; CDR3nt: TGTGCCAGCAGGTTGACAGAAAACAATTCACCCCTCCACTTT
d_gene: NA; len: 14; j_gene: TRBJ1-2; v_gene: TRBV11-2; abundance: NA; CDR3aa: CASSLVTGLSGYTF; CDR3nt: TGTGCCAGCAGCTTAGTCACAGGGTTGAGTGGCTACACCTTC
d_gene: TRBD2; len: 17; j_gene: TRBJ2-3; v_gene: TRBV5-1; abundance: NA; CDR3aa: CASRPGTSGYFTDTQYF; CDR3nt: TGCGCCAGCAGGCCCGGGACTAGCGGATACTTCACAGATACGCAGTATTTT
d_gene: NA; len: 17; j_gene: TRBJ1-3; v_gene: TRBV4-2; abundance: NA; CDR3aa: CASSQVLPGASGNTIYF; CDR3nt: TGTGCCAGCAGCCAAGTCCTGCCGGGTGCCTCTGGAAACACCATATATTTT
d_gene: NA; len: 13; j_gene: TRBJ1-2; v_gene: TRBV19; abundance: NA; CDR3aa: CASSMYPERGYTF; CDR3nt: TGTGCCAGTAGTATGTATCCAGAGCGTGGCTACACCTTC
d_gene: NA; len: 15; j_gene: TRBJ1-5; v_gene: TRBV7-8; abundance: NA; CDR3aa: CASSLMGNIGQPQHF; CDR3nt: TGTGCCAGCAGCTTAATGGGAAACATAGGTCAGCCCCAGCATTTT
d_gene: NA; len: 14; j_gene: TRBJ1-4; v_gene: TRBV6-6; abundance: NA; CDR3aa: CASSPSRTAEKLFF; CDR3nt: TGTGCCAGCAGTCCCTCACGGACAGCTGAAAAACTGTTTTTT
d_gene: NA; len: 16; j_gene: TRBJ2-1; v_gene: TRBV24-1; abundance: NA; CDR3aa: CATSDGRYNPYNEQFF; CDR3nt: TGTGCCACCAGTGACGGCAGATATAACCCCTACAATGAGCAGTTCTTC
d_gene: NA; len: 14; j_gene: TRBJ2-3; v_gene: TRBV13; abundance: once; CDR3aa: CASSLRGATDTQYF; CDR3nt: TGTGCCAGCAGCTTAAGGGGGGCAACCGATACGCAGTATTTT
d_gene: NA; len: 15; j_gene: TRBJ1-2; v_gene: TRBV7-9; abundance: NA; CDR3aa: CASSFSGGSNYGYTF; CDR3nt: TGTGCCAGCAGCTTTAGTGGCGGATCTAACTATGGCTACACCTTC
d_gene: NA; len: 14; j_gene: TRBJ1-5; v_gene: TRBV15; abundance: NA; CDR3aa: CATSRGDSDQPQHF; CDR3nt: TGTGCCACCAGCAGAGGTGACAGTGATCAGCCCCAGCATTTT
d_gene: NA; len: 14; j_gene: TRBJ1-6; v_gene: TRBV7-2; abundance: NA; CDR3aa: CASSLERFNSPLHF; CDR3nt: TGTGCCAGCAGCTTAGAGCGGTTTAATTCACCCCTCCACTTT
d_gene: TRBD2; len: 16; j_gene: TRBJ2-3; v_gene: TRBV13; abundance: once; CDR3aa: CASSSTGGRSTDTQYF; CDR3nt: TGTGCCAGCAGCTCCACGGGGGGGCGGAGCACAGATACGCAGTATTTT
d_gene: NA; len: 14; j_gene: TRBJ1-6; v_gene: TRBV6-5; abundance: NA; CDR3aa: CASSSKGLGSPLHF; CDR3nt: TGTGCCAGCAGTTCCAAGGGGTTGGGTTCACCCCTCCACTTT
d_gene: TRBD1; len: 15; j_gene: TRBJ2-1; v_gene: TRBV15; abundance: NA; CDR3aa: CATARGPSSYNEQFF; CDR3nt: TGTGCCACCGCAAGGGGGCCGAGCTCCTACAATGAGCAGTTCTTC
d_gene: NA; len: 14; j_gene: TRBJ2-1; v_gene: TRBV9; abundance: NA; CDR3aa: CASSVGTANNEQFF; CDR3nt: TGTGCCAGCAGCGTTGGCACAGCGAACAATGAGCAGTTCTTC
d_gene: NA; len: 14; j_gene: TRBJ1-5; v_gene: TRBV5-1; abundance: NA; CDR3aa: CASSPAGGNQPQHF; CDR3nt: TGCGCCAGCAGCCCGGCTGGGGGCAATCAGCCCCAGCATTTT
d_gene: NA; len: 14; j_gene: TRBJ1-2; v_gene: TRBV7-8; abundance: NA; CDR3aa: CASSLLRGRGGYTF; CDR3nt: TGTGCCAGCAGCTTACTACGGGGGCGAGGAGGCTACACCTTC
d_gene: NA; len: 13; j_gene: TRBJ2-7; v_gene: TRBV2; abundance: NA; CDR3aa: CASSDPDSYEQYF; CDR3nt: TGTGCCAGCAGTGATCCGGACTCCTACGAGCAGTACTTC
d_gene: TRBD1; len: 16; j_gene: TRBJ1-3; v_gene: TRBV6-1; abundance: once; CDR3aa: CASSAPGTGTGNTIYF; CDR3nt: TGTGCCAGCAGTGCCCCGGGGACAGGCACTGGAAACACCATATATTTT
d_gene: TRBD2; len: 15; j_gene: TRBJ2-7; v_gene: TRBV6-5; abundance: NA; CDR3aa: CASSRSGANTYEQYF; CDR3nt: TGTGCCAGCAGTAGAAGCGGGGCGAACACCTACGAGCAGTACTTC
d_gene: TRBD1; len: 14; j_gene: TRBJ1-1; v_gene: TRBV6-2/TRBV6-3; abundance: NA; CDR3aa: CASSYQGAFTEAFF; CDR3nt: TGTGCCAGCAGTTACCAGGGGGCATTCACTGAAGCTTTCTTT
d_gene: NA; len: 16; j_gene: TRBJ2-7; v_gene: TRBV14; abundance: NA; CDR3aa: CASSQEGRVGFYEQYF; CDR3nt: TGTGCCAGCAGCCAAGAGGGCAGGGTGGGATTCTACGAGCAGTACTTC
d_gene: TRBD1; len: 16; j_gene: TRBJ2-3; v_gene: TRBV7-9; abundance: NA; CDR3aa: CASSLVRQGSTDTQYF; CDR3nt: TGTGCCAGCAGCTTAGTGCGACAGGGAAGCACAGATACGCAGTATTTT
d_gene: NA; len: 17; j_gene: TRBJ1-2; v_gene: TRBV5-5; abundance: NA; CDR3aa: CASSQRPDSLLNYGYTF; CDR3nt: TGTGCCAGCAGCCAAAGACCGGACAGCTTACTTAACTATGGCTACACCTTC
d_gene: NA; len: 15; j_gene: TRBJ2-2; v_gene: TRBV7-7; abundance: NA; CDR3aa: CASSLGGSDTGELFF; CDR3nt: TGTGCCAGCAGCTTAGGGGGGAGTGACACCGGGGAGCTGTTTTTT
d_gene: NA; len: 14; j_gene: TRBJ1-2; v_gene: TRBV15; abundance: NA; CDR3aa: CATSRGQTNYGYTF; CDR3nt: TGTGCCACCAGCAGAGGACAGACTAACTATGGCTACACCTTC
d_gene: NA; len: 13; j_gene: TRBJ1-5; v_gene: TRBV5-8; abundance: NA; CDR3aa: CASSPASHGGQHF; CDR3nt: TGTGCCAGCAGCCCCGCCTCTCACGGGGGCCAGCATTTT
d_gene: NA; len: 15; j_gene: TRBJ2-2; v_gene: TRBV28; abundance: NA; CDR3aa: CASSPQPRGTGELFF; CDR3nt: TGTGCCAGCAGTCCACAACCCAGGGGAACCGGGGAGCTGTTTTTT
d_gene: NA; len: 14; j_gene: TRBJ1-2; v_gene: TRBV28; abundance: NA; CDR3aa: CASSLTRQDPGYTF; CDR3nt: TGTGCCAGCAGTTTAACCCGACAAGATCCTGGCTACACCTTC
d_gene: NA; len: 13; j_gene: TRBJ1-5; v_gene: TRBV11-2; abundance: NA; CDR3aa: CASSQGTHQPQHF; CDR3nt: TGTGCCAGCAGCCAGGGTACCCATCAGCCCCAGCATTTT
d_gene: NA; len: 15; j_gene: TRBJ1-6; v_gene: TRBV6-1; abundance: few; CDR3aa: CASSPRGQRNSPLHF; CDR3nt: TGTGCCAGCAGTCCCCGAGGACAGCGAAATTCACCCCTCCACTTT
d_gene: NA; len: 15; j_gene: TRBJ2-1; v_gene: TRBV6-2/TRBV6-3; abundance: once; CDR3aa: CASSYLGGPGNEQFF; CDR3nt: TGTGCCAGCAGTTACCTGGGGGGCCCAGGGAATGAGCAGTTCTTC
d_gene: NA; len: 15; j_gene: TRBJ2-1; v_gene: TRBV11-3; abundance: medium-sized; CDR3aa: CASAPGSSSYNEQFF; CDR3nt: TGTGCCAGCGCCCCCGGGTCAAGTTCGTACAATGAGCAGTTCTTC
d_gene: NA; len: 11; j_gene: TRBJ1-4; v_gene: TRBV7-9; abundance: once; CDR3aa: CASSLVEKLFF; CDR3nt: TGTGCCAGCAGCTTAGTAGAAAAACTGTTTTTT
d_gene: NA; len: 14; j_gene: TRBJ2-1; v_gene: TRBV7-8; abundance: few; CDR3aa: CASSLVTGINEQFF; CDR3nt: TGTGCCAGCAGCTTAGTAACAGGGATCAATGAGCAGTTCTTC
d_gene: TRBD1; len: 14; j_gene: TRBJ1-5; v_gene: TRBV28; abundance: NA; CDR3aa: CASRRTGGNQPQHF; CDR3nt: TGTGCCAGCAGGCGGACAGGGGGGAATCAGCCCCAGCATTTT